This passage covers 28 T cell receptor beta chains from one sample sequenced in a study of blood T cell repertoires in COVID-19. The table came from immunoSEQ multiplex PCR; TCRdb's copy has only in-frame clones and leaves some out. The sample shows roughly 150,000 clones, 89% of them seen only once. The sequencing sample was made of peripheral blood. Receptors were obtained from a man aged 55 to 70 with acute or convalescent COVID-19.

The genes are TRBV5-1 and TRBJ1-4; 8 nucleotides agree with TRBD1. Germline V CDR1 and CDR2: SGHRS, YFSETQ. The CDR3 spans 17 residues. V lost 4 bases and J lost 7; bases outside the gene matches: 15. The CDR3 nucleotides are TGCGCCAGCAGCCGCGGCGGACAGGGAATGAGCAGTGAAAAACTGTTTTTT. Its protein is CASSRGGQGMSSEKLFF.

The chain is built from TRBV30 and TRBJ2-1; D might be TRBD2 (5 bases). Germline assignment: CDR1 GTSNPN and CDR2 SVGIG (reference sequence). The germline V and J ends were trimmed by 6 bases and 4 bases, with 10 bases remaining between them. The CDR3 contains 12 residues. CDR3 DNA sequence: TGTGCCTGTCGAGAGGGTTACAATGAGCAGTTCTTC. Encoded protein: CACREGYNEQFF. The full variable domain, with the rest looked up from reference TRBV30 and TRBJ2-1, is SQTIHQWPATLVQPVGSPLSLECTVEGTSNPNLYWYRQAAGRGLQLLFYSVGIGQISSEVPQNLSASRPQDRQFILSSKKLLLSDSGFYLCACREGYNEQFFGPGTRLTVL.

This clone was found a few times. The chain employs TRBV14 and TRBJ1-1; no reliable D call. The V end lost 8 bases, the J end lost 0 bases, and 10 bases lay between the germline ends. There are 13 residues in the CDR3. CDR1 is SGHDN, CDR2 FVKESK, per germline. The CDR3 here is CASGRQMNTEAFF. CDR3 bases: TGTGCCAGCGGGAGGCAGATGAACACTGAAGCTTTCTTT. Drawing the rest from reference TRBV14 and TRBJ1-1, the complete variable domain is EAGVTQFPSHSVIEKGQTVTLRCDPISGHDNLYWYRRVMGKEIKFLLHFVKESKQDESGMPNNRFLAERTGGTYSTLKVQPAELEDSGVYFCASGRQMNTEAFFGQGTRLTVV.

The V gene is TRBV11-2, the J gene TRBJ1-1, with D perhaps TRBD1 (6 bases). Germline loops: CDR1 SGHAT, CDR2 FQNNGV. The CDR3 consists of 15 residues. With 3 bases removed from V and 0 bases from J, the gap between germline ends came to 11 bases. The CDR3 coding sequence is TGTGCCAGCAGCTTGGAACAGGGAATGAACACTGAAGCTTTCTTT. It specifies CASSLEQGMNTEAFF.

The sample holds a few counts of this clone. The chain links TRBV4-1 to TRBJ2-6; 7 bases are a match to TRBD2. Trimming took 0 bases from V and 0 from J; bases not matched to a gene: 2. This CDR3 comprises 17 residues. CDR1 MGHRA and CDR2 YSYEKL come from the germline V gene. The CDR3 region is CASSQEGRGSGANVLTF. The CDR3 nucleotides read TGCGCCAGCAGCCAAGAGGGGAGGGGCTCTGGGGCCAACGTCCTGACTTTC.

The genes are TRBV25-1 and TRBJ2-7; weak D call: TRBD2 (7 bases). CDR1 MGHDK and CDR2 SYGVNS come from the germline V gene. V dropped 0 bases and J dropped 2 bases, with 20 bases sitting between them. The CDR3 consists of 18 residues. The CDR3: CASSEYTPGGLGPYEQYF. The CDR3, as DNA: TGTGCCAGCAGTGAATATACCCCCGGGGGGCTGGGCCCCTACGAGCAGTACTTC.

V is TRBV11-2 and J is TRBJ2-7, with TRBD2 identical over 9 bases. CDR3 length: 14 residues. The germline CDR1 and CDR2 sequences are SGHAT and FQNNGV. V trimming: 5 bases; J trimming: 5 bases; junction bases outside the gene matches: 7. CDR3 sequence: CASSASSGGHEQYF. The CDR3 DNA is TGTGCCAGCAGCGCCTCCAGCGGGGGGCACGAGCAGTACTTC.

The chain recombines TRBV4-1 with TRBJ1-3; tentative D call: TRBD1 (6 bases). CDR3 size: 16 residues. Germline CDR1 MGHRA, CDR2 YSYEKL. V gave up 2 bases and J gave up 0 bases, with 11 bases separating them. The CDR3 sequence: CASSQSTGYSGNTIYF. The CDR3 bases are TGCGCCAGCAGCCAAAGCACAGGGTACTCTGGAAACACCATATATTTT.

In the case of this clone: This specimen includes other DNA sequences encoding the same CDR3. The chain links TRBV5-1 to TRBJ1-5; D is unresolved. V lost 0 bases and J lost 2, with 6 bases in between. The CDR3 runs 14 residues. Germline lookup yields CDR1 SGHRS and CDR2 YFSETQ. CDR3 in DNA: TGCGCCAGCAGCTTGGCCTCGGGCAATCAGCCCCAGCATTTT. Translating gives CASSLASGNQPQHF.

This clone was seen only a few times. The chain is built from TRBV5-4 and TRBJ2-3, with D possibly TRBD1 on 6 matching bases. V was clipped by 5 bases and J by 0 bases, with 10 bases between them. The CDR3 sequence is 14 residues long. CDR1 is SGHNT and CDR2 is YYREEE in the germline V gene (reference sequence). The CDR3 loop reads CASSVGTSTDTQYF. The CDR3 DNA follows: TGTGCCAGCAGTGTCGGGACAAGCACAGATACGCAGTATTTT. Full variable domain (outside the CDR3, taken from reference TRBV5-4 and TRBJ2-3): ETGVTQSPTHLIKTRGQQVTLRCSSQSGHNTVSWYQQALGQGPQFIFQYYREEENGRGNFPPRFSGLQFPNYSSELNVNALELDDSALYLCASSVGTSTDTQYFGPGTRLTVL.

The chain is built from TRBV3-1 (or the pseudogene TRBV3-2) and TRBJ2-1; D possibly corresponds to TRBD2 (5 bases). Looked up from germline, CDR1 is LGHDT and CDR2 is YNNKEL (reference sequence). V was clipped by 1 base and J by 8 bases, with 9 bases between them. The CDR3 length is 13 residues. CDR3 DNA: TGTGCCAGCAGCCAAGGAGGGAGCGATGAGCAGTTCTTC. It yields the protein CASSQGGSDEQFF.

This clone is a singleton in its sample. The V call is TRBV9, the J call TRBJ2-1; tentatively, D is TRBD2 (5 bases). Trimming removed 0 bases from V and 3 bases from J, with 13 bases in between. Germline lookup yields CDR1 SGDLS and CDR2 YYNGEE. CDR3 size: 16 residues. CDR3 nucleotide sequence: TGTGCCAGCAGCGTAGATGACGGACTGGGCTACAATGAGCAGTTCTTC. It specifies CASSVDDGLGYNEQFF.

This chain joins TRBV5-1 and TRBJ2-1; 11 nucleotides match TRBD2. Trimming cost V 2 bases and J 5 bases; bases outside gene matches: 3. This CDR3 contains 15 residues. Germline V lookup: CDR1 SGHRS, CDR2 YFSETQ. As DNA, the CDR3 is TGCGCCAGCAGCTTTTTAGCGGGGGGGAACAATGAGCAGTTCTTC. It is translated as CASSFLAGGNNEQFF.

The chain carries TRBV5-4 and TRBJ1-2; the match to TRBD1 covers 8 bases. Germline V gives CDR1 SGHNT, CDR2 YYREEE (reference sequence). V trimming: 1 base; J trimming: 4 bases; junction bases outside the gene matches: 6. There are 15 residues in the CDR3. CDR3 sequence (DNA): TGTGCCAGCAGCTTGTCAGCAGGGGGCGTCTATGGCTACACCTTC. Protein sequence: CASSLSAGGVYGYTF.

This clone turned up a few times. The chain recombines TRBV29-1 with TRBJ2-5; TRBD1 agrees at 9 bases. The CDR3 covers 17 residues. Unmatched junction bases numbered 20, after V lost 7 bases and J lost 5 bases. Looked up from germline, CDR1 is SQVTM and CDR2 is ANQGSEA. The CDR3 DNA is TGCAGCGCTCTACCGGGACAGGGCATAGTTATACGGGAGACCCAGTACTTC. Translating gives CSALPGQGIVIRETQYF.

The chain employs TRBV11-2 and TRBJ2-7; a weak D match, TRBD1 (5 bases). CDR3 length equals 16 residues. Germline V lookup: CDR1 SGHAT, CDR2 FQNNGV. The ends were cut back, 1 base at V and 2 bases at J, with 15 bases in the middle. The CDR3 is CASSLVVGIGAYEQYF. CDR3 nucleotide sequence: TGTGCCAGCAGCTTAGTAGTGGGCATAGGGGCCTACGAGCAGTACTTC.

For the CDR3, the DNA is TGCGCCAGCAATCGGGACAGGGGAGGAACTGAAGCTTTCTTT. Protein sequence: CASNRDRGGTEAFF. The chain links TRBV5-1 to TRBJ1-1; 10 positions agree with TRBD1. The germline CDR1 and CDR2 sequences are SGHRS and YFSETQ. J was trimmed by 5 bases and V by 6 bases; bases with no gene match: 7. This CDR3 contains 14 residues.

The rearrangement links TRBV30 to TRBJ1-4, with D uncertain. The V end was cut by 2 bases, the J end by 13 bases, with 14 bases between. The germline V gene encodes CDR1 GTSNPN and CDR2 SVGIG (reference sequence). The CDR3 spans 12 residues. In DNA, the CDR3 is TGTGCCTGGAGTCAAACAAGACTGCCACTGTTTTTT. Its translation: CAWSQTRLPLFF.

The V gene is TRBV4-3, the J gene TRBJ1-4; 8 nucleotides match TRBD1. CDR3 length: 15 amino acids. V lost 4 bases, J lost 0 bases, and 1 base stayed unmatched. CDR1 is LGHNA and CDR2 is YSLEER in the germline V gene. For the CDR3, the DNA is TGCGCCAGCAGCCTGGGACAGGCAACTAATGAAAAACTGTTTTTT. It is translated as CASSLGQATNEKLFF.

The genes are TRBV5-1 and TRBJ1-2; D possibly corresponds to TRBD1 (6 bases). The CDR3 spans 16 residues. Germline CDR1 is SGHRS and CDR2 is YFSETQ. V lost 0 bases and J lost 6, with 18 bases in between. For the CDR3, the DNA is TGCGCCAGCAGCTTGGTGGACAGAGGTTCGCGGGATGGCTACACCTTC. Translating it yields CASSLVDRGSRDGYTF.

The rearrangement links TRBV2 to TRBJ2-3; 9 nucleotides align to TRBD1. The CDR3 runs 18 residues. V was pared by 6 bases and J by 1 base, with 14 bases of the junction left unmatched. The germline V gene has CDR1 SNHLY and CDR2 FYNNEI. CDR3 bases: TGTGCCAGCAGGAGGGGACAGGGAGGAACCCCTCGCACAGATACGCAGTATTTT. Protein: CASRRGQGGTPRTDTQYF. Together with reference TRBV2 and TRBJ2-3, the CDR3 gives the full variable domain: EPEVTQTPSHQVTQMGQEVILRCVPISNHLYFYWYRQILGQKVEFLVSFYNNEISEKSEIFDDQFSVERPDGSNFTLKIRSTKLEDSAMYFCASRRGQGGTPRTDTQYFGPGTRLTVL.

CDR3 sequence (DNA): TGTGCCTGCCTAGGCCTGGGTGAAAAACTGTTTTTT. Amino acid sequence: CACLGLGEKLFF. The chain joins TRBV30 to TRBJ1-4; no definite D call. Trimming took 6 bases from V and 7 from J, leaving 12 bases between them. The CDR3 is made up of 12 amino acids. The germline V gene has CDR1 GTSNPN and CDR2 SVGIG (reference sequence). Complete variable domain (other parts from reference TRBV30 and TRBJ1-4): SQTIHQWPATLVQPVGSPLSLECTVEGTSNPNLYWYRQAAGRGLQLLFYSVGIGQISSEVPQNLSASRPQDRQFILSSKKLLLSDSGFYLCACLGLGEKLFFGSGTQLSVL.

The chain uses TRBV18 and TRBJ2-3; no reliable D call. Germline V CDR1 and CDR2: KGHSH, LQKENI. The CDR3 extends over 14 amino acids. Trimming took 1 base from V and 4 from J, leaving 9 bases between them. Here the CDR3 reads CASSPLELPDTQYF. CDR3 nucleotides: TGTGCCAGCTCACCACTGGAGCTCCCAGATACGCAGTATTTT.

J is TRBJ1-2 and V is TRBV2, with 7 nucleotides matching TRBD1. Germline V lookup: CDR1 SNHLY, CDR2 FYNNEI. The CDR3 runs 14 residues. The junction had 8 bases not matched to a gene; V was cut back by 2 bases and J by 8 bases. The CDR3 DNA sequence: TGTGCCAGCAGTGAATACAGGGGACTAGAAGGCTACACCTTC. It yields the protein CASSEYRGLEGYTF. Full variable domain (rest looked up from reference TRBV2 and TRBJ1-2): EPEVTQTPSHQVTQMGQEVILRCVPISNHLYFYWYRQILGQKVEFLVSFYNNEISEKSEIFDDQFSVERPDGSNFTLKIRSTKLEDSAMYFCASSEYRGLEGYTFGSGTRLTVV.

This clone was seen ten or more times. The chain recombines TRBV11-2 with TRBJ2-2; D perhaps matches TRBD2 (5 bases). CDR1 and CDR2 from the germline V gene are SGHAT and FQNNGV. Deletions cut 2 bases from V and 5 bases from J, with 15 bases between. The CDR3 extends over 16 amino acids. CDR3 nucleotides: TGTGCCAGCAGCTTATTCGTGTTCAGCGGAACCGGGGAGCTGTTTTTT. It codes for CASSLFVFSGTGELFF.

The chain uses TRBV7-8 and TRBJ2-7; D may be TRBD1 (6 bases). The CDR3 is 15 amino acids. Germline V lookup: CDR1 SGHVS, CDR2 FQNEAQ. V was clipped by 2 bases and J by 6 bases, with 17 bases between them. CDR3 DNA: TGTGCCAGCAGCTTATTTATGGCAGGGGCTAGCGAGCAGTACTTC. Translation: CASSLFMAGASEQYF. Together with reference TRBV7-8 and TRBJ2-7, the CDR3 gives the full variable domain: GAGVSQSPRYKVAKRGQDVALRCDPISGHVSLFWYQQALGQGPEFLTYFQNEAQLDKSGLPSDRFFAERPEGSVSTLKIQRTQQEDSAVYLCASSLFMAGASEQYFGPGTRLTVT.

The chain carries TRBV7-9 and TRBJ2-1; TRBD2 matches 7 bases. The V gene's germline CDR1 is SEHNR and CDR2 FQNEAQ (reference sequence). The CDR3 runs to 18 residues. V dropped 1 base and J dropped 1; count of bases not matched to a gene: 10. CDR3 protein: CASSLGAGGWMSYNEQFF. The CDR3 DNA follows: TGTGCCAGCAGCTTAGGCGCCGGGGGGTGGATGTCCTACAATGAGCAGTTCTTC. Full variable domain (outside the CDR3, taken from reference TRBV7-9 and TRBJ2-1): DTGVSQNPRHKITKRGQNVTFRCDPISEHNRLYWYRQTLGQGPEFLTYFQNEAQLEKSRLLSDRFSAERPKGSFSTLEIQRTEQGDSAMYLCASSLGAGGWMSYNEQFFGPGTRLTVL.

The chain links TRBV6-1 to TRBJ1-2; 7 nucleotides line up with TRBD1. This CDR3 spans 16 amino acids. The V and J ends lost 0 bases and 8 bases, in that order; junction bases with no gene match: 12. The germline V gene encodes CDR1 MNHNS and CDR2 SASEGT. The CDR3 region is CASSEAFQSGTEGYTF. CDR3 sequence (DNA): TGTGCCAGCAGTGAAGCATTTCAATCGGGGACAGAAGGCTACACCTTC.